This T cell receptor (beta chain) originates from a study of blood T cells in healthy people across ages. Total RNA, at least 5.5 micrograms per sample, was extracted from PBMCs. Together with a sample-barcoded 5' primer, a J-beta primer mix was included in a second PCR lasting about 7 to 11 cycles. Each single sample gave us at least 2.5 million CDR3-containing paired-end reads. TCRdb fed the 5' RACE reads into MiXCR, producing one record per CDR3 protein. This sample has over 600,000 distinct CDR3 sequences, with less than 45% found just once. This clonotype was counted between two and nine times. Its antigen remains unknown. A much more abundant neighbour one base away suggests this may be a read error. Study results and limitations: With donor CMV status unknown, expanded clonotype changes were possibly confounded. Roughly linear age-related decline in beta diversity appeared, significant by age roughly 40.

V shed 6 bases and J 7 bases; nucleotides not matched to a gene: 9. This CDR3 is 14 amino acids long. CDR1 SQVTM and CDR2 ANQGSEA come from the germline V gene. The chain joins TRBV29-1 to TRBJ2-7; 13 bases agree with TRBD2. Source material: blood. This TCR was sampled from a man at least 80 years old in good health. The CDR3: CSVHGLAGVSEQYF. CDR3 sequence (DNA): TGCAGCGTACACGGACTAGCGGGAGTATCTGAGCAGTACTTC.